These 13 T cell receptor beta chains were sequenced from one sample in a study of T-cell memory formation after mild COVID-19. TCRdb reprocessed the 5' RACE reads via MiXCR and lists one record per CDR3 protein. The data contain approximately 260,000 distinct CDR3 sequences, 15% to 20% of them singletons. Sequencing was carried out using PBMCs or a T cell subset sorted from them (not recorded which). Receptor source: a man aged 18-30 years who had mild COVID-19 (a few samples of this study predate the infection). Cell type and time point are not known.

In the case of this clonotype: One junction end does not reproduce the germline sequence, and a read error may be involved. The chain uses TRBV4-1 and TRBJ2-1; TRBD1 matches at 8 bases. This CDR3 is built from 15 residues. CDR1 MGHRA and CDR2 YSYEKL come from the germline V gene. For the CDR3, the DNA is TGCGCCAGCAGACAAGGACAGGGCGCGCTCAATGAGCAGTTCTTC. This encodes CASRQGQGALNEQFF.

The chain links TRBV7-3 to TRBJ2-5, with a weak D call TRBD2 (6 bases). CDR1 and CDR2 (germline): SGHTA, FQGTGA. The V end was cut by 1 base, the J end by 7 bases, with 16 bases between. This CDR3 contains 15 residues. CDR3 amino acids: CASSLNPAGRGTQYF. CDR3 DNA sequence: TGTGCCAGCAGCTTAAATCCCGCGGGGCGGGGGACCCAGTACTTC. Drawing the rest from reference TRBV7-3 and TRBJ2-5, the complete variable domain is GAGVSQTPSNKVTEKGKYVELRCDPISGHTALYWYRQSLGQGPEFLIYFQGTGAADDSGLPNDRFFAVRPEGSVSTLKIQRTERGDSAVYLCASSLNPAGRGTQYFGPGTRLLVL.

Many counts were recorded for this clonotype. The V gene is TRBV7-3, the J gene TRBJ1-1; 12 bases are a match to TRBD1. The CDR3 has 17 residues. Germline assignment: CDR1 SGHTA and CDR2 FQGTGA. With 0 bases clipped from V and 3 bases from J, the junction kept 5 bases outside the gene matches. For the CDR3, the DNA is TGTGCCAGCAGCTTAACGGGACAGGGGGCGCTGGACACTGAAGCTTTCTTT. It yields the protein CASSLTGQGALDTEAFF.

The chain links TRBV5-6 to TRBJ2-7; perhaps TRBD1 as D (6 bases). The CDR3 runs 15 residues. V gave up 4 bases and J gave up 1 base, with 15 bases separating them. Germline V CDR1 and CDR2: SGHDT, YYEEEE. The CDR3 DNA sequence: TGTGCCAGCAGCCCTACGACCGACAGGTCCTACGAGCAGTACGTC. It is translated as CASSPTTDRSYEQYV.

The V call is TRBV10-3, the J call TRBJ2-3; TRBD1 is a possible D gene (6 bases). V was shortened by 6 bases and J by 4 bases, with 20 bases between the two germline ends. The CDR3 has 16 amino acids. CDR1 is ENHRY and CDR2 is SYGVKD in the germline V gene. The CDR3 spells CAIRGRAQGFSDTQYF. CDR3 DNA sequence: TGTGCCATCAGGGGCCGAGCCCAGGGGTTTTCAGATACGCAGTATTTT.

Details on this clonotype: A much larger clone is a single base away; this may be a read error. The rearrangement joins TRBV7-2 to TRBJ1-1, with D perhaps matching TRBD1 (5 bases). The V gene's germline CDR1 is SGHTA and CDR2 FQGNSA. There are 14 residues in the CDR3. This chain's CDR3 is CASSRGGMNTEVFF. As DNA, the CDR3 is TGTGCCAGCAGCCGCGGGGGGATGAACACTGAAGTTTTCTTT.

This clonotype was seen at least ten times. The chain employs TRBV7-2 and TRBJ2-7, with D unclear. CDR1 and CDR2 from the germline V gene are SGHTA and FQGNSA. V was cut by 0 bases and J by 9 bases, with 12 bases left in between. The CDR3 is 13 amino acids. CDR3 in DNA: TGTGCCAGCAGCTTAGCCAGGACGGCTTGGCAGTACTTC. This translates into CASSLARTAWQYF.

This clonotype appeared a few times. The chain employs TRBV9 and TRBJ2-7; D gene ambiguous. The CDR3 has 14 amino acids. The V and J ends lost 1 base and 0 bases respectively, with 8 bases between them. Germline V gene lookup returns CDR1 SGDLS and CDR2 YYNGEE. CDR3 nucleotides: TGTGCCAGCAGCGTAAATACCGGCTCCTACGAGCAGTACTTC. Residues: CASSVNTGSYEQYF.

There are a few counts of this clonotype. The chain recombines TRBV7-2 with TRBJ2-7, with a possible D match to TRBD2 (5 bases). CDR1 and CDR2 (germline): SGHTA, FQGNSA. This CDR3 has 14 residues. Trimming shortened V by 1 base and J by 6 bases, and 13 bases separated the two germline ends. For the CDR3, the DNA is TGTGCCAGCAGCTTAGGCCCGGGGTCGCGCGAGCAGTACGTC. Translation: CASSLGPGSREQYV.

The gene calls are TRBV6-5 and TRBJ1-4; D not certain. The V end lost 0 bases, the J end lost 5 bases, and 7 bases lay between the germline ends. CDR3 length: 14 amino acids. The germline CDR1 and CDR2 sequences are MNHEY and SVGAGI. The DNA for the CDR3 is TGTGCCAGCAGTTACTCTCGACTGAATGAAAAACTGTTTTTT. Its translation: CASSYSRLNEKLFF.

CDR3 sequence (DNA): TGTGCCAGCAGTTACGGGACAGGGGGCGATTCACCCCTCCACTTT. This translates into CASSYGTGGDSPLHF. This chain uses TRBV6-5 with TRBJ1-6; TRBD1 agrees at 12 bases. Trimming cost V 2 bases and J 8 bases; bases outside gene matches: 1. This CDR3 has 15 residues. Germline-derived CDR1 and CDR2 are MNHEY and SVGAGI.

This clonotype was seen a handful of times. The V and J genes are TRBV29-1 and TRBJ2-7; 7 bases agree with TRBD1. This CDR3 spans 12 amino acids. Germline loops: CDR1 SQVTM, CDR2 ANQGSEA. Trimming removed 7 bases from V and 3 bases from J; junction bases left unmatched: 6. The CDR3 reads CSGQTGNYEQYF. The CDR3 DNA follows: TGCAGCGGGCAGACAGGGAACTACGAGCAGTACTTC.

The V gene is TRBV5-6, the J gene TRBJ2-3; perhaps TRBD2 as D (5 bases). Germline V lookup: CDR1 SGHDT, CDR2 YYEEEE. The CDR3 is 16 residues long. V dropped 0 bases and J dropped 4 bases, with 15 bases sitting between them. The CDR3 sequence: CASSLEVGLLADTQYF. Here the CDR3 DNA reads TGTGCCAGCAGCTTGGAGGTCGGTTTACTAGCAGATACGCAGTATTTT.